These 20 T cell receptor beta chains share one sample of origin, sequenced in a study of control samples from healthy donors and cancer patients. Profiling relied on immunoSEQ multiplex PCR, and the TCRdb table lists in-frame clones only, not all of them. The table records more than 150,000 clones, 90% to 95% of them present only once. The sample consisted of blood. The receptors derive from a man aged 18 to 35 in good health.

The chain joins TRBV28 to TRBJ1-5; D is unclear. With 3 bases removed from V and 0 bases from J, the gap between germline ends came to 9 bases. There are 15 residues in the CDR3. Germline lookup yields CDR1 MDHEN and CDR2 SYDVKM. The CDR3: CASSFSAPSNQPQHF. The CDR3 coding sequence is TGTGCCAGCAGTTTTTCGGCACCTAGCAATCAGCCCCAGCATTTT.

The CDR3 DNA follows: TGTGCCAGCAGCTTTACTACAGGGGGTAATGAAAAACTGTTTTTT. Its translation: CASSFTTGGNEKLFF. The chain combines TRBV2 with TRBJ1-4; 8 bases align to TRBD1. The CDR3 is made up of 15 amino acids. Germline V gene sequence: CDR1 SNHLY, CDR2 FYNNEI. V lost 6 bases, J lost 4 bases, and 7 bases stayed unmatched.

The chain links TRBV12-5 to TRBJ2-1; D unresolved. Germline V gene lookup returns CDR1 LGHNT and CDR2 FRNRAP. V shed 4 bases and J shed 9 bases, with 10 bases lying between them. The CDR3 covers 12 residues. The CDR3 DNA is TGTGCTAGTGGTTCTAATTTGGGTGAGCAGTTCTTC. Translating gives CASGSNLGEQFF.

This clone was observed many times. The chain recombines TRBV28 with TRBJ1-4, with 7 bases identical to TRBD1. V shed 3 bases and J 3 bases; nucleotides not matched to a gene: 10. CDR3 length: 17 residues. CDR1 and CDR2 from the germline V gene are MDHEN and SYDVKM. The CDR3 DNA reads TGTGCCAGCAGTTTGGAAATGGAGGGGGCATCTAATGAAAAACTGTTTTTT. Translating it yields CASSLEMEGASNEKLFF.

The CDR3 region has the DNA TGTGCCAGCAGTGCCCGACAACCAACAACTAGCGGGGGGGGTAGAGATACGCAGTATTTT. This codes for CASSARQPTTSGGGRDTQYF. This chain links TRBV6-1 with TRBJ2-3; 13 bases fit TRBD2. The CDR3 has 20 amino acids. V lost 4 bases to trimming and J lost 5 bases; unmatched junction nucleotides: 18. Looked up from germline, CDR1 is MNHNS and CDR2 is SASEGT.

Remarks on this clone: Other DNA sequences in the same sample also yield this CDR3. CDR3 protein: CASTRRVGYEQYF. The DNA for the CDR3 is TGTGCCAGCACCAGAAGAGTGGGCTACGAGCAGTACTTC. The chain is built from TRBV21-1 and TRBJ2-7. TRBV21-1 is listed as a pseudogene. The CDR3 contains 13 residues.

V is TRBV25-1 and J is TRBJ2-2; tentatively, D is TRBD2 (6 bases). The CDR3 sequence is 14 residues long. V gave up 4 bases and J gave up 6 bases, with 12 bases separating them. CDR1 MGHDK and CDR2 SYGVNS come from the germline V gene. CDR3 protein: CASSGWTTSGELFF. CDR3 DNA: TGTGCCAGCAGTGGCTGGACTACTTCCGGGGAGCTGTTTTTT.

This clone was observed a handful of times. V is TRBV7-2 and J is TRBJ2-3, with 7 bases fitting TRBD2. This CDR3 is built from 15 residues. Germline CDR1 and CDR2: SGHTA and FQGNSA. The trim removed 3 bases at V and 1 base at J, leaving 4 bases unmatched. The CDR3 nucleotides read TGTGCCAGCAGCTTGTGGGGGGGTCGCACAGATACGCAGTATTTT. As protein: CASSLWGGRTDTQYF.

This clone was seen only once. The genes are TRBV28 and TRBJ2-2; D is undetermined. Germline V gene sequence: CDR1 MDHEN, CDR2 SYDVKM. This CDR3 has 13 amino acids. Trimming removed 6 bases from V and 5 bases from J, with 10 bases in between. The DNA for the CDR3 is TGTGCCAGCAGGCGAGGAACAACCGGGGAGCTGTTTTTT. Translating gives CASRRGTTGELFF.

The chain combines TRBV27 with TRBJ2-3; perhaps TRBD2 as D (6 bases). Germline values: CDR1 MNHEY, CDR2 SMNVEV (reference sequence). CDR3 length equals 16 residues. V was cut by 4 bases and J by 3 bases, with 17 bases left in between. CDR3 in DNA: TGTGCCAGCAGTTCGACTAGGGGAGGCTTTACAGATACGCAGTATTTT. It codes for CASSSTRGGFTDTQYF.

This clone was observed once. V is TRBV5-1 and J is TRBJ1-1; D not certain. This CDR3 is built from 14 residues. Trimming left V 5 bases short and J 0 bases short, with 11 bases between. Germline CDR1 and CDR2: SGHRS and YFSETQ. The CDR3, as DNA: TGCGCCAGCAGAATCCCGACGGTGAACACTGAAGCTTTCTTT. As protein: CASRIPTVNTEAFF. The variable domain in full, with the rest retrieved from reference TRBV5-1 and TRBJ1-1, is KAGVTQTPRYLIKTRGQQVTLSCSPISGHRSVSWYQQTPGQGLQFLFEYFSETQRNKGNFPGRFSGRQFSNSRSEMNVSTLELGDSALYLCASRIPTVNTEAFFGQGTRLTVV.

This sequence joins TRBV19 and TRBJ2-7, with D perhaps matching TRBD1 or TRBD2 (5 bases each). The CDR3 extends over 15 amino acids. The V and J ends lost 9 bases and 3 bases respectively, with 21 bases between them. CDR1 and CDR2 (germline): LNHDA, SQIVND (reference sequence). The CDR3 loop reads CASSRIGGSLYEQYF. CDR3 sequence (DNA): TGTGCCAGCTCCAGAATTGGGGGTTCCCTCTACGAGCAGTACTTC.

The rearrangement links TRBV28 to TRBJ2-2; perhaps TRBD1 as D (6 bases). This CDR3 has 14 residues. Deletions cut 4 bases from V and 6 bases from J, with 12 bases between. The germline gives CDR1 MDHEN, CDR2 SYDVKM. The CDR3 DNA reads TGTGCCAGCAGTTCGCCCGAGGGGGCCGGGGAGCTGTTTTTT. The encoded protein is CASSSPEGAGELFF.

The chain carries TRBV18 and TRBJ1-6; TRBD1 agrees at 9 bases. Germline assignment: CDR1 KGHSH and CDR2 LQKENI. The CDR3 covers 14 residues. J was trimmed by 10 bases and V by 4 bases; bases with no gene match: 5. CDR3 bases: TGTGCCAGCTCACTCCGGGACAGGGACTCACCCCTCCACTTT. Protein product: CASSLRDRDSPLHF.

The chain carries TRBV6-5 and TRBJ1-6; 7 bases are shared with TRBD1. The V gene end was trimmed by 6 bases and the J gene end by 10 bases; junction bases not matched to a gene: 6. This CDR3 is built from 13 residues. Germline CDR1 and CDR2: MNHEY and SVGAGI. For the CDR3, the DNA is TGTGCCAGCAGCAGGGGGTATAGGTCACCCCTCCACTTT. This codes for CASSRGYRSPLHF.

The chain carries TRBV6-5 and TRBJ1-6; D is ambiguous. Germline V gene lookup returns CDR1 MNHEY and CDR2 SVGAGI. The CDR3 runs 11 residues. With 5 bases removed from V and 8 bases from J, the gap between germline ends came to 4 bases. This CDR3 is CASSSYSPLHF. The DNA of the CDR3 is TGTGCCAGCAGTAGTTATTCACCCCTCCACTTT.

CDR3 protein: CASSYGGFTYEQYF. As DNA, the CDR3 is TGTGCCAGTAGTTACGGGGGGTTTACCTACGAGCAGTACTTC. This chain uses TRBV19 with TRBJ2-7; TRBD2 matches 7 bases. Germline V lookup: CDR1 LNHDA, CDR2 SQIVND (reference sequence). Trimming at V came to 5 bases and at J to 2 bases, leaving 6 bases not matched to a gene. This CDR3 has 14 amino acids.

V and J are TRBV5-6 and TRBJ2-1; TRBD1 matches 7 bases. Per germline, CDR1 SGHDT and CDR2 YYEEEE. The CDR3 totals 15 residues. V shed 4 bases and J 3 bases; nucleotides not matched to a gene: 7. CDR3: CASSAGTVHYNEQFF. CDR3 sequence (DNA): TGTGCCAGCAGCGCAGGGACAGTACACTACAATGAGCAGTTCTTC.

V and J are TRBV2 and TRBJ2-1; D is possibly TRBD2 (5 bases). Trimming cost V 7 bases and J 6 bases, with 16 bases left between them. The CDR3 length is 14 residues. CDR1 and CDR2 (germline): SNHLY, FYNNEI. CDR3 sequence (DNA): TGTGCCAGCACTGGGGTCCTTCGGGGCAATGAGCAGTTCTTC. Encoded protein: CASTGVLRGNEQFF.

This clone appeared once. The chain carries TRBV7-3 and TRBJ1-3; D is ambiguous. Germline V gene sequence: CDR1 SGHTA, CDR2 FQGTGA. The CDR3 runs to 15 residues. The V and J ends lost 5 bases and 1 base respectively, with 12 bases between them. The CDR3 nucleotides read TGTGCCAGCAGCCCAGACGTAGTTTCTGGAAACACCATATATTTT. Encoded protein: CASSPDVVSGNTIYF.